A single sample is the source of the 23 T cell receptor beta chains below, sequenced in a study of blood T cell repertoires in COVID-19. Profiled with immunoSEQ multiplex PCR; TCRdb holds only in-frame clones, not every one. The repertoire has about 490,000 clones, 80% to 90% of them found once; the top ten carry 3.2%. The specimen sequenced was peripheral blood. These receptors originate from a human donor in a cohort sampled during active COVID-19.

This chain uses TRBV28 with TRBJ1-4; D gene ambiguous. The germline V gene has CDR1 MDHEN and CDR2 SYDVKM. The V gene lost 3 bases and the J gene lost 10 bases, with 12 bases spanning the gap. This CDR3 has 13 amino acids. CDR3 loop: CASSLAEVGKLFF. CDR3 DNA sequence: TGTGCCAGCAGTTTGGCCGAGGTGGGAAAACTGTTTTTT.

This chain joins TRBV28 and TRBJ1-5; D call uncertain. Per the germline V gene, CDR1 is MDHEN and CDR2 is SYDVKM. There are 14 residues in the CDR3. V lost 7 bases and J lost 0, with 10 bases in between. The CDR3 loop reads CASTGPYSNQPQHF. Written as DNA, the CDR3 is TGTGCCAGCACTGGGCCCTATAGCAATCAGCCCCAGCATTTT.

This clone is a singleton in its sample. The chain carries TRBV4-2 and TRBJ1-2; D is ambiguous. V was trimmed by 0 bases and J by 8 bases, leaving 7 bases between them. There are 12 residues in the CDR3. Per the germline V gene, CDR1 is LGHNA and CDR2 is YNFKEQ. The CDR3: CASSQDRRGYTF. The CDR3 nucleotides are TGTGCCAGCAGCCAAGACCGGAGAGGCTACACCTTC.

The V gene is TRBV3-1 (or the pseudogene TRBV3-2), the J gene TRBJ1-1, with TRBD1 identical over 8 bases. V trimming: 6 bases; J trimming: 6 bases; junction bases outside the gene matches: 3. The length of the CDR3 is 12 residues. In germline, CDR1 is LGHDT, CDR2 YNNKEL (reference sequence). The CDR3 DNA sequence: TGTGCCAGCAGGACAGGGGTAGCTGAAGCTTTCTTT. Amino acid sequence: CASRTGVAEAFF.

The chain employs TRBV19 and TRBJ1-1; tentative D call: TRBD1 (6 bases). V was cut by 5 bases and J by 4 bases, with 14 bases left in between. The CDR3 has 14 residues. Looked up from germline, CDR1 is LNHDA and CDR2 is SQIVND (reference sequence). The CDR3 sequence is CASSSVGGATEAFF. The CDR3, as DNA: TGTGCCAGTAGTTCAGTTGGGGGGGCCACTGAAGCTTTCTTT.

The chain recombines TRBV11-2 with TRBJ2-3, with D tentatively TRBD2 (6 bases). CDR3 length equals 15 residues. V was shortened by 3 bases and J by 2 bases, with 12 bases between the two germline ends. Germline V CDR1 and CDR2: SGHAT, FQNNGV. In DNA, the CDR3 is TGTGCCAGCAGCTTGCGGGGAACGGACACAGATACGCAGTATTTT. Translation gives CASSLRGTDTDTQYF.

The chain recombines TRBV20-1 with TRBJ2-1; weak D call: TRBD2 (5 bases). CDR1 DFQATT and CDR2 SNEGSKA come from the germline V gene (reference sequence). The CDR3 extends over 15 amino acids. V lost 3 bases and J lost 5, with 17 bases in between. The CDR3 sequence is CSASRGLEKNNEQFF. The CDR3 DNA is TGCAGTGCTAGTAGAGGACTCGAAAAGAACAATGAGCAGTTCTTC.

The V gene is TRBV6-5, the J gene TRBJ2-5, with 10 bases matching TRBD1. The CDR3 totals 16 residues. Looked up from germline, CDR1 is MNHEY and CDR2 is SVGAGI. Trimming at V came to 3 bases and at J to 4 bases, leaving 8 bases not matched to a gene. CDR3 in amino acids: CASSYPTGGGGETQYF. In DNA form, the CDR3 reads TGTGCCAGCAGTTATCCGACAGGGGGCGGCGGAGAGACCCAGTACTTC.

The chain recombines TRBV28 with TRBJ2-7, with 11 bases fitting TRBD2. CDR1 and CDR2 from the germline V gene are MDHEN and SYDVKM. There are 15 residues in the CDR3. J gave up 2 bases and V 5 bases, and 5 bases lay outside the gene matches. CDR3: CASSTIAGGAYEQYF. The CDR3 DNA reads TGTGCCAGCAGTACCATAGCGGGGGGGGCCTACGAGCAGTACTTC.

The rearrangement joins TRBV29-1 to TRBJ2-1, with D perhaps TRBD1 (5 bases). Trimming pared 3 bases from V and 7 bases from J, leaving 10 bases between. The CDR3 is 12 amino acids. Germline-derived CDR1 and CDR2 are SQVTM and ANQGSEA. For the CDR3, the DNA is TGCAGCGTTGATCCCCAGGGTAATGAGCAGTTCTTC. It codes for CSVDPQGNEQFF.

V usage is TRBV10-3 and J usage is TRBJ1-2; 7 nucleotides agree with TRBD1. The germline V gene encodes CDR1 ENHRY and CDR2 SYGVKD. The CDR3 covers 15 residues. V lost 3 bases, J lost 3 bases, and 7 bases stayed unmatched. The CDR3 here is CAISDQKGADYGYTF. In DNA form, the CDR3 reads TGTGCCATCAGTGACCAAAAGGGGGCCGACTATGGCTACACCTTC.

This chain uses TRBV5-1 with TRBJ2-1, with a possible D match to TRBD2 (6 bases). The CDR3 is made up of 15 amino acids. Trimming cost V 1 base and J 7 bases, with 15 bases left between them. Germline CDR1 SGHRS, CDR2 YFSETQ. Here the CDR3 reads CASSLIGGDGNEQFF. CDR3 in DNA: TGCGCCAGCAGCTTGATCGGCGGGGATGGAAATGAGCAGTTCTTC.

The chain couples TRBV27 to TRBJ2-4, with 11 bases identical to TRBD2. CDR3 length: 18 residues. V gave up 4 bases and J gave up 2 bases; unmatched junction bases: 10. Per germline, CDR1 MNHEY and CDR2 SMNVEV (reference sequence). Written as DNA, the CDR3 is TGTGCCAGCAGTTCCACCCCTCTAGCGGGAGGACCCAAAAACATTCAGTACTTC. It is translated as CASSSTPLAGGPKNIQYF.

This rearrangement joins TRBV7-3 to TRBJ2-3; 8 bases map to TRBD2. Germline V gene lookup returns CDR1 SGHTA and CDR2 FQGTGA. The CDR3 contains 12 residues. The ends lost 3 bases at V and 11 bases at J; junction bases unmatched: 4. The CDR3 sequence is CASSFPGREQYF. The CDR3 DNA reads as TGTGCCAGCAGCTTCCCCGGGAGGGAGCAGTATTTT.

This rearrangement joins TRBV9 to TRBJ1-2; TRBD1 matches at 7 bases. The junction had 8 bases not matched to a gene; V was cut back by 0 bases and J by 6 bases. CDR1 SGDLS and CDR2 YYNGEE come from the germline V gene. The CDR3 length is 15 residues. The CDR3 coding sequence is TGTGCCAGCAGCGTAGTGGGACAGCCCGCGAATGGCTACACCTTC. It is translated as CASSVVGQPANGYTF. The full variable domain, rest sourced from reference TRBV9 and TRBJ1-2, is DSGVTQTPKHLITATGQRVTLRCSPRSGDLSVYWYQQSLDQGLQFLIQYYNGEERAKGNILERFSAQQFPDLHSELNLSSLELGDSALYFCASSVVGQPANGYTFGSGTRLTVV.

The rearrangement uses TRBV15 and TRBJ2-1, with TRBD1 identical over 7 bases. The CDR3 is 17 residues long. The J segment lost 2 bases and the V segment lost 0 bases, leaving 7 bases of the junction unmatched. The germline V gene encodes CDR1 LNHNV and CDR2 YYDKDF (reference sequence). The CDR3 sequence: CATSRDLRQGTYNEQFF. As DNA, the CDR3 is TGTGCCACCAGCAGAGATCTCCGACAGGGTACCTACAATGAGCAGTTCTTC.

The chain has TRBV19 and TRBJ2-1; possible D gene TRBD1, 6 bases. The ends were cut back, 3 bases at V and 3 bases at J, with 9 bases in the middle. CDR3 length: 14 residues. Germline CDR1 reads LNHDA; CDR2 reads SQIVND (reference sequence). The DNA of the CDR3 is TGTGCCAGTAGTATCGACAGGAGCTACAATGAGCAGTTCTTC. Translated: CASSIDRSYNEQFF.

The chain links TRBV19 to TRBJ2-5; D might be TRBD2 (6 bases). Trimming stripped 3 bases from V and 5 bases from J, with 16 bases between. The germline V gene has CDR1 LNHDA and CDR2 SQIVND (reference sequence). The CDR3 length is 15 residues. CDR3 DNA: TGTGCCAGTAGTATTCCAGCGTCCGCGGGGGAGACCCAGTACTTC. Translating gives CASSIPASAGETQYF.

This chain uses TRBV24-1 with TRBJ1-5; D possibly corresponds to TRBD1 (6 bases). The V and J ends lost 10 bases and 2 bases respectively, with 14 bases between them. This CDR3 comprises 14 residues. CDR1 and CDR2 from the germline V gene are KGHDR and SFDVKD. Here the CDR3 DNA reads TGTGCCACAGATCTCCGACAGGGCAATCAGCCCCAGCATTTT. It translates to CATDLRQGNQPQHF.

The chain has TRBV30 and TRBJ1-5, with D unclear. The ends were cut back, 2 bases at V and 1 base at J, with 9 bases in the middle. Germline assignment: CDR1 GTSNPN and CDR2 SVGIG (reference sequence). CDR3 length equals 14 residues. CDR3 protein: CAWSRGSSNQPQHF. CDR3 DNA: TGTGCCTGGAGTAGAGGGTCCAGCAATCAGCCCCAGCATTTT.

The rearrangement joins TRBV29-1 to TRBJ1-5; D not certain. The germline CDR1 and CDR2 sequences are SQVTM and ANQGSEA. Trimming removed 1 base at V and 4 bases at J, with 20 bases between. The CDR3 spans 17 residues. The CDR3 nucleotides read TGCAGCGTTGAAGGGTTTTGGCATCGGAGAAGGAATCAGCCCCAGCATTTT. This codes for CSVEGFWHRRRNQPQHF.

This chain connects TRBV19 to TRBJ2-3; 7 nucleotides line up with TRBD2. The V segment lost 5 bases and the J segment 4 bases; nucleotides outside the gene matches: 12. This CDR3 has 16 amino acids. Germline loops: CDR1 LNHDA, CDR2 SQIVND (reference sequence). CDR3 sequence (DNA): TGTGCCAGTAGTTCCCGAGGGACTATACACCCAGATACGCAGTATTTT. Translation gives CASSSRGTIHPDTQYF.

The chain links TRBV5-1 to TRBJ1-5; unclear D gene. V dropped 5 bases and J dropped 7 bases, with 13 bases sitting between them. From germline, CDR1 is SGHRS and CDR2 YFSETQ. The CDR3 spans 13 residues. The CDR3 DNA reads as TGCGCCAGCAGGCTCGGGGTTGAGCAGCCCCAGCATTTT. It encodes CASRLGVEQPQHF.